The source of this T cell receptor (beta chain) is a study of OX40 agonist ivuxolimab in advanced cancers. General observations from the study: At doses 0.1 to 3.0 mg/kg, CD4+ and CD8+ clones expanded.

For this clone: Its antigen is undetermined.

V lost 7 bases to trimming and J lost 9 bases; unmatched junction nucleotides: 11. The V gene's germline CDR1 is MNHEY and CDR2 SVGAGI. The length of the CDR3 is 15 residues. Clones were read by immunoSEQ multiplex PCR, and TCRdb kept only the in-frame ones, dropping some. The table includes about 42,000 clones, around 89% detected once. The source was CD4+ or CD8+ T cells sorted from blood, collected in a trial of the OX40 agonist ivuxolimab. The sequence derives from an adult with an advanced solid tumor such as melanoma, head and neck, liver or kidney cancer. The chain uses TRBV6-5 and TRBJ2-7; 14 nucleotides match TRBD2. CDR3 loop: CASTSTSGRAGRQYF. The CDR3 DNA is TGTGCCAGCACTTCGACTAGCGGGAGGGCCGGGAGGCAGTACTTC.